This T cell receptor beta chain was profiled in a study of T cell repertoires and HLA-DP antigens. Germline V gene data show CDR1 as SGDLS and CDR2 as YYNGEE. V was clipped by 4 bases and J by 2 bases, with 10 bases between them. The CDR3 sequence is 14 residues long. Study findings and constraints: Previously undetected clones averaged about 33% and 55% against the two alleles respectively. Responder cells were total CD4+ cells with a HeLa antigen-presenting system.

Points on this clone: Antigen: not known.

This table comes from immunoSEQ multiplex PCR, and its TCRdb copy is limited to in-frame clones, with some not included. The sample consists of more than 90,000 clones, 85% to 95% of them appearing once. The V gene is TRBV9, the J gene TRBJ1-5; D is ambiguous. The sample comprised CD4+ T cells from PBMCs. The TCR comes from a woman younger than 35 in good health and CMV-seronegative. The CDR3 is CASSPDGGNQPQHF. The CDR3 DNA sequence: TGTGCCAGCAGCCCCGACGGCGGCAATCAGCCCCAGCATTTT.